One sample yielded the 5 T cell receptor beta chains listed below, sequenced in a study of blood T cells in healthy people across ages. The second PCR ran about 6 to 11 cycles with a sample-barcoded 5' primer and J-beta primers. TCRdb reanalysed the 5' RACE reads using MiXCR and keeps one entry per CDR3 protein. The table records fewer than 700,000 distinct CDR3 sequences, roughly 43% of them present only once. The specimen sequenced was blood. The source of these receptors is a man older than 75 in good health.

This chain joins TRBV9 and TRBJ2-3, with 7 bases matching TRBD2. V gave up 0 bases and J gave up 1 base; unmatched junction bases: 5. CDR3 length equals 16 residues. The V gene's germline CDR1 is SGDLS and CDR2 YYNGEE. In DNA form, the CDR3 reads TGTGCCAGCAGCGTAGGTCCGGGGGGTCGCACAGATACGCAGTATTTT. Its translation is CASSVGPGGRTDTQYF.

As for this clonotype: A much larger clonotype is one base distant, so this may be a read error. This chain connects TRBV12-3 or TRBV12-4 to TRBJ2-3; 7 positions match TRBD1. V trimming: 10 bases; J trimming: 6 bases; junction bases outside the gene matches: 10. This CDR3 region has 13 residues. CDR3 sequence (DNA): TGTGCCAACAGGTGGACAGGACGGGATACGCAGTATTTT. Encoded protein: CANRWTGRDTQYF.

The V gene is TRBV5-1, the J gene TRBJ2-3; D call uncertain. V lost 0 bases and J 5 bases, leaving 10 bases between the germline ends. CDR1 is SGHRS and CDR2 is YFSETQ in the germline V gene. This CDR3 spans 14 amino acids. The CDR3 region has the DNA TGCGCCAGCAGCTTGGAGATTGCCCAAGATACGCAGTATTTT. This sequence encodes CASSLEIAQDTQYF.

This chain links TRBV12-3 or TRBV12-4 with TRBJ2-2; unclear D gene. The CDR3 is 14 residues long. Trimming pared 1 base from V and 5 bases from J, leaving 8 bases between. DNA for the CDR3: TGTGCCAGCAGTTTAGTTTCCCGAACCGGGGAGCTGTTTTTT. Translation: CASSLVSRTGELFF.

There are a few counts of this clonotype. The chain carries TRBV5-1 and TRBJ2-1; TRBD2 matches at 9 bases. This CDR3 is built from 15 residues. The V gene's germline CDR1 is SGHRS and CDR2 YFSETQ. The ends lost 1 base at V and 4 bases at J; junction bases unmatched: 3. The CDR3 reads CASSLTSGQYNEQFF. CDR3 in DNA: TGCGCCAGCAGCTTGACTAGCGGGCAATACAATGAGCAGTTCTTC.